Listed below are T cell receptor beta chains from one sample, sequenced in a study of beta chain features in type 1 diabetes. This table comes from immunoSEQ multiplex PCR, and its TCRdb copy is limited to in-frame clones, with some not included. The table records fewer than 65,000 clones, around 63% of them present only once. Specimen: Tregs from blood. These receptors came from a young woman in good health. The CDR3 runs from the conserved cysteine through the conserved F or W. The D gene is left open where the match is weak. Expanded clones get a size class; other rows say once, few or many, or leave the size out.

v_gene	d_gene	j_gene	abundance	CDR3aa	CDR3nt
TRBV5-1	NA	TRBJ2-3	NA	CASRQAPFGPGDTQYF	TGCGCCAGCAGGCAAGCCCCTTTCGGTCCGGGGGATACGCAGTATTTT
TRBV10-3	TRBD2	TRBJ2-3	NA	CAISDPTSGTDTQYF	TGTGCCATCAGTGACCCGACTAGCGGTACAGATACGCAGTATTTT
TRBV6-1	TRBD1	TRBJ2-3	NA	CAIATGPRPQYF	TGTGCCATTGCGACAGGGCCGAGGCCGCAGTATTTT
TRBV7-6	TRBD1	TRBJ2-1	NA	CASSLSGTGLYNEQFF	TGTGCCAGCAGCTTATCCGGGACAGGGCTTTACAATGAGCAGTTCTTC
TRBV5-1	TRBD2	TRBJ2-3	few	CASSGGGSGSADTQYF	TGCGCCAGCAGTGGTGGTGGTAGCGGGAGTGCAGATACGCAGTATTTT
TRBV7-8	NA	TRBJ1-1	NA	CASSLQGNTEAFF	TGTGCCAGCAGCTTGCAGGGAAACACTGAAGCTTTCTTT
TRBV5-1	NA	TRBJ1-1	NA	CASSLQGRMAEVFF	TGCGCCAGCAGCTTGCAGGGCCGGATGGCTGAAGTTTTCTTT
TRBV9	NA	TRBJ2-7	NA	CASSVSHLSYEQYF	TGTGCCAGCAGCGTATCACATCTGTCCTACGAGCAGTACTTC
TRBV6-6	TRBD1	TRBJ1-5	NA	CASTIRTGTLTQPQHF	TGTGCCAGCACCATTCGGACAGGGACGTTGACCCAGCCCCAGCATTTT
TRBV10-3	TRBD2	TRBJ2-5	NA	CAIRGLAEETQYF	TGTGCCATCAGGGGACTAGCAGAAGAGACCCAGTACTTC
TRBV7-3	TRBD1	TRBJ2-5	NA	CASSLGQGEETQYF	TGTGCCAGCAGCTTGGGACAGGGAGAAGAGACCCAGTACTTC
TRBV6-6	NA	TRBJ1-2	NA	CASSPPGSYGYTF	TGTGCCAGCAGTCCCCCCGGGTCTTATGGCTACACCTTC
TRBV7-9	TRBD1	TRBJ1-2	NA	CASSVGQNYGYTF	TGTGCCAGCAGCGTGGGACAGAACTATGGCTACACCTTC
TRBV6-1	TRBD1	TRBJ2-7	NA	CASTSGQGAVYEQYF	TGTGCCAGCACTTCGGGACAGGGGGCGGTCTACGAGCAGTACTTC
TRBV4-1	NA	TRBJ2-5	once	CASSQDYTGNRETQYF	TGCGCCAGCAGCCAAGATTACACAGGGAATCGAGAGACCCAGTACTTC
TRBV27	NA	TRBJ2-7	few	CASSSAPERDEQYF	TGTGCCAGCAGTTCGGCTCCGGAGAGGGACGAGCAGTACTTC
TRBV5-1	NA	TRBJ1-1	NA	CASSPEGTEAFF	TGCGCCAGCAGCCCCGAGGGCACTGAAGCTTTCTTT
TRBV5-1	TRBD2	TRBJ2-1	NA	CASSPRLAGGTSSYNEQFF	TGCGCCAGCAGCCCGAGACTAGCGGGAGGCACAAGCTCCTACAATGAGCAGTTCTTC
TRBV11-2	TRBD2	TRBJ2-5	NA	CASSLDSIGLAGGETQYF	TGTGCCAGCAGCTTAGATAGTATTGGACTAGCGGGAGGGGAGACCCAGTACTTC
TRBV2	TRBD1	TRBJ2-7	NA	CASKGQGISYEQYF	TGTGCCAGCAAGGGACAGGGGATATCCTACGAGCAGTACTTC
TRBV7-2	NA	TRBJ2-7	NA	CASSSTYEQYF	TGTGCCAGCAGCTCCACCTACGAGCAGTACTTC
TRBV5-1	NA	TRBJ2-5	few	CASSFTGTLQETQYF	TGCGCCAGCAGCTTCACGGGGACACTTCAAGAGACCCAGTACTTC
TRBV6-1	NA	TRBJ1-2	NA	CASSESLGTTYGYTF	TGTGCCAGCAGTGAGTCCCTCGGGACAACTTATGGCTACACCTTC
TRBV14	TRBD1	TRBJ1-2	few	CASSLGTGGRGYTF	TGTGCCAGCAGCCTCGGGACAGGGGGCCGTGGCTACACCTTC
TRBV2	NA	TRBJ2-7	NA	CASSVWEGGVGSYEQYF	TGTGCCAGCAGTGTGTGGGAAGGGGGAGTCGGATCCTACGAGCAGTACTTC
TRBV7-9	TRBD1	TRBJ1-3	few	CASSLYGRGPSSGNTIYF	TGTGCCAGCAGCTTATACGGCAGGGGGCCGAGCTCTGGAAACACCATATATTTT
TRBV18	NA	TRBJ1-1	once	CASSLGGPEAFF	TGTGCCAGCTCGCTCGGAGGGCCTGAAGCTTTCTTT
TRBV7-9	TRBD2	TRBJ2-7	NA	CASSFKTSGAVNSYEQYF	TGTGCCAGCAGCTTCAAGACTAGCGGTGCGGTTAACTCCTACGAGCAGTACTTC
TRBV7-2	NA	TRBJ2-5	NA	CASSWQRSQETQYF	TGTGCCAGCAGCTGGCAGCGTTCCCAAGAGACCCAGTACTTC
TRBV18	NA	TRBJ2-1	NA	CASSRLVEDEQFF	TGTGCCAGCTCGCGACTAGTTGAGGATGAGCAGTTCTTC
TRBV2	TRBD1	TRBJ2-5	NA	CASSSGQGRQETQYF	TGTGCCAGCAGTTCAGGACAGGGGAGGCAAGAGACCCAGTACTTC
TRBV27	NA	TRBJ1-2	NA	CASRKAREGVYGYTF	TGTGCCAGCCGAAAAGCAAGAGAGGGGGTCTATGGCTACACCTTC
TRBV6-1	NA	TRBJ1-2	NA	CASRIGGQQGYTF	TGTGCCAGCAGGATCGGCGGGCAGCAAGGCTACACCTTC
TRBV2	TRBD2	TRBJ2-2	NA	CASSPTLLTSGENTGELFF	TGTGCCAGCAGTCCTACCTTATTGACTAGCGGGGAGAACACCGGGGAGCTGTTTTTT
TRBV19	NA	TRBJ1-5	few	CASLGGPGAWNQPQHF	TGTGCCAGTCTCGGTGGGCCAGGGGCATGGAATCAGCCCCAGCATTTT
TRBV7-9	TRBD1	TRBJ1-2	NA	CASSLGTGLFYGYTF	TGTGCCAGCAGCCTCGGGACAGGCCTCTTTTATGGCTACACCTTC
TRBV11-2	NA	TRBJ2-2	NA	CASSLAGGSSTGELFF	TGTGCCAGCAGCTTAGCGGGGGGCTCGAGCACCGGGGAGCTGTTTTTT
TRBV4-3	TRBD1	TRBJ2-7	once	CASSRWTGGDYEQYF	TGCGCCAGCAGCCGCTGGACAGGGGGCGACTACGAGCAGTACTTC
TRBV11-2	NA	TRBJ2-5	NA	CASSLIELRGTQYF	TGTGCCAGCAGCTTAATTGAATTAAGAGGGACCCAGTACTTC
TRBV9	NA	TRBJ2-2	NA	CASSVASSSNTGELFF	TGTGCCAGCAGCGTAGCTAGCAGCTCTAACACCGGGGAGCTGTTTTTT
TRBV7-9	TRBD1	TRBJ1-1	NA	CASSSDRDTEAFF	TGTGCCAGCAGCTCGGACAGGGACACTGAAGCTTTCTTT
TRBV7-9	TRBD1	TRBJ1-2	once	CASSRAGLQGGYGYTF	TGTGCCAGCAGCCGCGCCGGCCTCCAGGGGGGATATGGCTACACCTTC
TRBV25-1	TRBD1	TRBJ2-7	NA	CASSEWSQGVRYEQYF	TGTGCCAGCAGTGAATGGAGTCAGGGGGTAAGGTACGAGCAGTACTTC
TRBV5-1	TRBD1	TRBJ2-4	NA	CASSSDRVANIQYF	TGCGCCAGCAGCTCGGACAGGGTGGCAAACATTCAGTACTTC
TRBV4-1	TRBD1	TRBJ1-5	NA	CASSQTGTGGIRPQHF	TGCGCCAGCAGCCAGACCGGGACAGGGGGGATTAGGCCCCAGCATTTT
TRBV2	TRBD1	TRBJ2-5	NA	CASSGDRQETQYF	TGTGCCAGCAGTGGGGACAGGCAAGAGACCCAGTACTTC
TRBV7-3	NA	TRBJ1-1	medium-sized	CASSLTQNTEAFF	TGTGCCAGCAGCTTAACACAGAACACTGAAGCTTTCTTT
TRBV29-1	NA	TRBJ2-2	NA	CSVELIRTENTGELFF	TGCAGCGTTGAATTGATTAGGACAGAGAACACCGGGGAGCTGTTTTTT
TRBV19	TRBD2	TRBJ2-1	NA	CASRELAGLTEQFF	TGTGCCAGTAGAGAGTTAGCGGGGCTCACTGAGCAGTTCTTC
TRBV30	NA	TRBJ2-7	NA	CAWTPNSYEQYF	TGTGCCTGGACCCCAAACTCCTACGAGCAGTACTTC
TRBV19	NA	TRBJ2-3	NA	CASSKAGGTDTQYF	TGTGCCAGTAGTAAGGCAGGGGGGACAGATACGCAGTATTTT